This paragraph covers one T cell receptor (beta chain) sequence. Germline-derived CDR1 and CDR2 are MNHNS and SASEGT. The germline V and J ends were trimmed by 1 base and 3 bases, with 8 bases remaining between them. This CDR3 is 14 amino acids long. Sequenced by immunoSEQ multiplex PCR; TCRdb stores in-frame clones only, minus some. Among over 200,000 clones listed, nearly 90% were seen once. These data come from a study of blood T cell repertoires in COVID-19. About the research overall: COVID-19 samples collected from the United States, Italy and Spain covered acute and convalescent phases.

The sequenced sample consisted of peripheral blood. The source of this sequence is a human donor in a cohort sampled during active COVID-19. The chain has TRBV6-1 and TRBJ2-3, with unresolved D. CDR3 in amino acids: CASSEVRSTDTQYF. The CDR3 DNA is TGTGCCAGCAGTGAAGTTCGCAGTACAGATACGCAGTATTTT.